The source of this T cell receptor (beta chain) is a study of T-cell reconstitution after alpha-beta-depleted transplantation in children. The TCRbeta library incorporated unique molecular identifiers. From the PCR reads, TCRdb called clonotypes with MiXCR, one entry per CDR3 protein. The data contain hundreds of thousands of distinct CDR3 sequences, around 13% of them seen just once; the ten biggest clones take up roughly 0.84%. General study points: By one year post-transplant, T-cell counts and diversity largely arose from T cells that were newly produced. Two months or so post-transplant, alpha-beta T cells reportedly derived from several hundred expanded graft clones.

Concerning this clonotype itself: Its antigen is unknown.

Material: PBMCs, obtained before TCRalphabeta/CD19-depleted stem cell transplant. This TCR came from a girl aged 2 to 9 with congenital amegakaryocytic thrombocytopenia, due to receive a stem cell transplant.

The CDR3 DNA reads TGTGCCAGCTGGTCCTTGGTACTAGCGGGAGTGAGTTGCTTCTTC. Translation gives CASWSLVLAGVSCFF. V usage is TRBV2 and J usage is TRBJ2-1, with 11 bases that match TRBD2. Germline-derived CDR1 and CDR2 are SNHLY and FYNNEI. With 8 bases clipped from V and 16 bases from J, the junction kept 19 bases outside the gene matches. The length of the CDR3 is 15 residues. Full variable domain (missing parts from reference TRBV2 and TRBJ2-1): EPEVTQTPSHQVTQMGQEVILRCVPISNHLYFYWYRQILGQKVEFLVSFYNNEISEKSEIFDDQFSVERPDGSNFTLKIRSTKLEDSAMYFCASWSLVLAGVSCFFGPGTRLTVL.